The 5 T cell receptor beta chains listed next were all sequenced from one sample in a study of T cell repertoires in cytomegalovirus infection. Via MiXCR, TCRdb re-called the reads, giving one row per CDR3 protein. This repertoire shows roughly 500,000 distinct CDR3 sequences, roughly 12% found once; its top ten account for about a tenth. The sample consisted of PBMCs. The origin of the receptors is a human donor in good health (CMV status not recorded). Some clones in this sample may be carry-over from other donors' samples.

This clonotype has a count of ten or more. The chain carries TRBV24-1 and TRBJ2-2; TRBD2 aligns across 7 bases. Germline V gene data show CDR1 as KGHDR and CDR2 as SFDVKD. CDR3 length: 15 residues. J was trimmed by 1 base and V by 9 bases; bases with no gene match: 7. The CDR3, as DNA: TGTGCCACCGCGTCGGCTAGCGGGAACACCGGGGAGCTGTTTTTT. This gives the protein CATASASGNTGELFF.

About this clonotype itself: It may be a read error: a sequence one base away is much more abundant. The rearrangement links TRBV2 to TRBJ2-2, with D possibly matching TRBD2 (5 bases). Trimming removed 5 bases at V and 0 bases at J, with 10 bases between. The CDR3 has 15 amino acids. The germline CDR1 and CDR2 sequences are SNHLY and FYNNEI. The CDR3 region is CASSREKANTGELFF. In DNA form, the CDR3 reads TGTGCCAGCAGTAGGGAGAAGGCGAACACCGGGGAGCTGTTTTTT.

This clonotype came up many times. This chain uses TRBV7-2 with TRBJ2-1; 8 bases line up with TRBD1. Trimming cost V 5 bases and J 8 bases; bases outside gene matches: 2. Germline lookup yields CDR1 SGHTA and CDR2 FQGNSA. The CDR3 totals 12 residues. The CDR3, as DNA: TGTGCCAGCAGCAGACAGGGGTATGAGCAGTTCTTC. This encodes CASSRQGYEQFF.

This clonotype was detected many times. This sequence joins TRBV19 and TRBJ1-4; unclear D gene. This CDR3 is built from 11 residues. V lost 5 bases, J lost 5 bases, and 3 bases lay in between. Germline V lookup: CDR1 LNHDA, CDR2 SQIVND (reference sequence). The CDR3 here is CASSQNEKLFF. Written as DNA, the CDR3 is TGTGCCAGTAGTCAAAATGAAAAACTGTTTTTT.

V gene TRBV27 combines with J gene TRBJ2-2, with D perhaps matching TRBD2 (5 bases). The CDR3 contains 15 residues. Germline loops: CDR1 MNHEY, CDR2 SMNVEV (reference sequence). V shed 3 bases and J shed 5 bases, with 13 bases lying between them. The chain's CDR3 is CASSFGSPGTGELFF. CDR3 DNA sequence: TGTGCCAGCAGTTTTGGCTCGCCGGGGACCGGGGAGCTGTTTTTT.